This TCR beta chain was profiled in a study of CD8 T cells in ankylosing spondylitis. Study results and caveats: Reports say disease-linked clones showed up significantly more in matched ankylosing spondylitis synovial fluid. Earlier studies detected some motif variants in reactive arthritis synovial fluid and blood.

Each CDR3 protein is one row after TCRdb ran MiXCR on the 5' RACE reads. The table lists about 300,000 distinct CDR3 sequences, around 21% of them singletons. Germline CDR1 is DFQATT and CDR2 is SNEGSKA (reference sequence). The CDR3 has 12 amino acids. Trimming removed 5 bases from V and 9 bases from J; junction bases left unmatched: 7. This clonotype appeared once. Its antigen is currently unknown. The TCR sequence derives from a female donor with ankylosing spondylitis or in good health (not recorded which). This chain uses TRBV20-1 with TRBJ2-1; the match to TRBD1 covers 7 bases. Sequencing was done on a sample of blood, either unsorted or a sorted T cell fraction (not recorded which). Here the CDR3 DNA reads TGCAGTGCTTCTACAGGGGTGGGTGAGCAGTTCTTC. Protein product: CSASTGVGEQFF.